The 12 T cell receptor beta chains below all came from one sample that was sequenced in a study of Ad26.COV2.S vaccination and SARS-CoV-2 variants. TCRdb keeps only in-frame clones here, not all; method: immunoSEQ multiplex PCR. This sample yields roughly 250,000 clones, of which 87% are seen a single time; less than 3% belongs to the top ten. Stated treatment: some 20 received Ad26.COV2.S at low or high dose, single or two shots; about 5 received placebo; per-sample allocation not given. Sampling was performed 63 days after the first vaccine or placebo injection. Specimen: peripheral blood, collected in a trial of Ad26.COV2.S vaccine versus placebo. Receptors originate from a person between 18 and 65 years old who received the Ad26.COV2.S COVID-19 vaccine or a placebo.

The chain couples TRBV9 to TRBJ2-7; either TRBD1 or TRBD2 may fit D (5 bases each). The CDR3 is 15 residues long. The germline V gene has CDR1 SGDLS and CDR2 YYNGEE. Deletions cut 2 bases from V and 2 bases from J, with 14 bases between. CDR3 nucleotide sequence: TGTGCCAGCAGCGTTACAGGTGGCGGGCCCTACGAGCAGTACTTC. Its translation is CASSVTGGGPYEQYF.

The CDR3 sequence: CSVEDPQGNEQYF. CDR3 coding DNA: TGCAGCGTTGAAGATCCACAAGGGAACGAGCAGTACTTC. The rearrangement uses TRBV29-1 and TRBJ2-7; unclear D gene. The germline V and J ends were trimmed by 0 bases and 5 bases, with 11 bases remaining between them. Germline-derived CDR1 and CDR2 are SQVTM and ANQGSEA. This CDR3 region has 13 residues.

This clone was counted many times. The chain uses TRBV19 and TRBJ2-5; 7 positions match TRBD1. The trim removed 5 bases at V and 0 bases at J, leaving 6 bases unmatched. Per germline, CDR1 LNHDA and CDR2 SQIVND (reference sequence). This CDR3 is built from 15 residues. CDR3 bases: TGTGCCAGTAGTCACGGACAGGACTACCAAGAGACCCAGTACTTC. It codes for CASSHGQDYQETQYF.

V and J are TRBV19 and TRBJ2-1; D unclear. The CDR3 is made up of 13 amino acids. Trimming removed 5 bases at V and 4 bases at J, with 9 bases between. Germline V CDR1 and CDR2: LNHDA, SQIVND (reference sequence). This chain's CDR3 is CASSVLDYNEQFF. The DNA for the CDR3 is TGTGCCAGTAGTGTTTTGGATTACAATGAGCAGTTCTTC.

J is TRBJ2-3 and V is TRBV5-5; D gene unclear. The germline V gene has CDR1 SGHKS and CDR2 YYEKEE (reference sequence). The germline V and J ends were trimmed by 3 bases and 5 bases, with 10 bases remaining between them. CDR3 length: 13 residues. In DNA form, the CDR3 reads TGTGCCAGCAGCTGGTACCCCGAAGATACGCAGTATTTT. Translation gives CASSWYPEDTQYF. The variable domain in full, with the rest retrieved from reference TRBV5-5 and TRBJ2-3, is DAGVTQSPTHLIKTRGQQVTLRCSPISGHKSVSWYQQVLGQGPQFIFQYYEKEERGRGNFPDRFSARQFPNYSSELNVNALLLGDSALYLCASSWYPEDTQYFGPGTRLTVL.

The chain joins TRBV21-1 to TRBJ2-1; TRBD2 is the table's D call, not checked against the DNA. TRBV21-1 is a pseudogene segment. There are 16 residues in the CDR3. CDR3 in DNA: TGTGCCAGCAGCAAAGTGAGAACCAACCCCTACAATGAGCAGTTCTTC. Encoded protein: CASSKVRTNPYNEQFF.

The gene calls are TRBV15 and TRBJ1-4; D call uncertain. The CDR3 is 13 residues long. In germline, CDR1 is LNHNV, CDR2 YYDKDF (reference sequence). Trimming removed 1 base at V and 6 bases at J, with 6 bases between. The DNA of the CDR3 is TGTGCCACCAGCAGAGTCGCTCATGAAAAACTGTTTTTT. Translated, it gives CATSRVAHEKLFF. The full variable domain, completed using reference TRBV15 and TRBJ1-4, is DAMVIQNPRYQVTQFGKPVTLSCSQTLNHNVMYWYQQKSSQAPKLLFHYYDKDFNNEADTPDNFQSRRPNTSFCFLDIRSPGLGDTAMYLCATSRVAHEKLFFGSGTQLSVL.

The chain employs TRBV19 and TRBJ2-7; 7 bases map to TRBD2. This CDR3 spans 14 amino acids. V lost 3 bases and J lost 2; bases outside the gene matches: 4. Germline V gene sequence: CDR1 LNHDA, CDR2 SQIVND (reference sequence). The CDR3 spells CASSISGGTYEQYF. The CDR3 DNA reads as TGTGCCAGTAGTATCTCGGGGGGAACCTACGAGCAGTACTTC.

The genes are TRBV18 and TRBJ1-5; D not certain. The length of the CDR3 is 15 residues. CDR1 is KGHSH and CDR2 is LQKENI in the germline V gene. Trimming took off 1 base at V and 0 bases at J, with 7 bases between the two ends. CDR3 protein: CASSPLADSNQPQHF. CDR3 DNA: TGTGCCAGCTCACCACTGGCAGATAGCAATCAGCCCCAGCATTTT.

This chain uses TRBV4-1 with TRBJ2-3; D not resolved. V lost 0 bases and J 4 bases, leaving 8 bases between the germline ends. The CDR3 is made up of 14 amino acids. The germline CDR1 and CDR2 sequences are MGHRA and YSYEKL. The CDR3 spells CASSQDLAPDTQYF. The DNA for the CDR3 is TGCGCCAGCAGCCAAGATCTGGCCCCAGATACGCAGTATTTT.

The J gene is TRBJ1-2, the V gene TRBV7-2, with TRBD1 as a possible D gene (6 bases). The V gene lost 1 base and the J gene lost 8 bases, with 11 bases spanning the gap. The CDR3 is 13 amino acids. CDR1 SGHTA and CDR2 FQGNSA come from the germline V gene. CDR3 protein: CASSLGQDTGYTF. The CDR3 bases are TGTGCCAGCAGCTTAGGACAGGACACCGGCTACACCTTC. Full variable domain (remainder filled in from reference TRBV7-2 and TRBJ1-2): GAGVSQSPSNKVTEKGKDVELRCDPISGHTALYWYRQSLGQGLEFLIYFQGNSAPDKSGLPSDRFSAERTGGSVSTLTIQRTQQEDSAVYLCASSLGQDTGYTFGSGTRLTVV.

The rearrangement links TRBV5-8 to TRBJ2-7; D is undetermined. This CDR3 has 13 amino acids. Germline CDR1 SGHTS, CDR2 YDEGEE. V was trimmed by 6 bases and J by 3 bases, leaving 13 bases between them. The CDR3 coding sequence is TGTGCCAGCAATTTGGACCCCGTCTACGAGCAGTACGTC. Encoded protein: CASNLDPVYEQYV.